The 21 T cell receptor beta chains reported below all come from one sample, sequenced in a study of regulatory T cells in long-lasting Graves disease. As for time point: persistent/refractory GD, antithyroid drugs over 5 years with positive TRAb. From PBMCs, RNA was extracted and then used to make the TCR library. The authors built TCR beta libraries using iRepertoire HTBI primers and Arm-PCR of CDR3 regions. TCRdb analysed the multiplex PCR reads with MiXCR anew, one entry per CDR3 protein. The repertoire holds fewer than 450,000 distinct CDR3 sequences, with 23% as singletons. This material consisted of peripheral blood mononuclear cells (PBMCs), taken when the disease was refractory, from a patient treated with antithyroid drugs. The receptors were gathered from a female donor with Graves disease.

In its sample, this clonotype was seen many times. The chain joins TRBV20-1 to TRBJ1-2, with TRBD1 matching over 12 bases. CDR3 length equals 14 residues. Trimming took 3 bases from V and 7 from J; bases not matched to a gene: 6. Germline CDR1 and CDR2: DFQATT and SNEGSKA (reference sequence). The CDR3 bases are TGCAGTGCTAGCTCGGGACAGGGGGCCGTTGGCTACACCTTC. Translation gives CSASSGQGAVGYTF.

This clonotype was seen repeatedly, ten times or more. The rearrangement links TRBV28 to TRBJ1-1, with D perhaps matching TRBD1 (6 bases). This CDR3 region has 14 residues. Germline-derived CDR1 and CDR2 are MDHEN and SYDVKM. With 3 bases removed from V and 5 bases from J, the gap between germline ends came to 13 bases. CDR3 sequence (DNA): TGTGCCAGCAGTTTGGGGGGGCGTGTTACTGAAGCTTTCTTT. Its translation: CASSLGGRVTEAFF. Full variable domain (outside the CDR3, taken from reference TRBV28 and TRBJ1-1): DVKVTQSSRYLVKRTGEKVFLECVQDMDHENMFWYRQDPGLGLRLIYFSYDVKMKEKGDIPEGYSVSREKKERFSLILESASTNQTSMYLCASSLGGRVTEAFFGQGTRLTVV.

The chain recombines TRBV30 with TRBJ2-2; D call uncertain. Between the trimmed V and J ends, which lost 5 bases and 3 bases, there was a span of 10 bases. The CDR3 runs 13 residues. Germline lookup yields CDR1 GTSNPN and CDR2 SVGIG (reference sequence). In DNA, the CDR3 is TGTGCCTGGGGAATGGGGTACACCGGGGAGCTGTTTTTT. It codes for CAWGMGYTGELFF.

The rearrangement uses TRBV29-1 and TRBJ2-1; 13 bases align to TRBD2. Germline V lookup: CDR1 SQVTM, CDR2 ANQGSEA. V was pared by 4 bases and J by 12 bases, with 18 bases of the junction left unmatched. This CDR3 contains 17 residues. The CDR3 here is CSVVTSGTSGKMLGQFF. CDR3 sequence (DNA): TGCAGCGTTGTTACCTCCGGGACTAGCGGGAAAATGTTGGGGCAGTTCTTC.

This clonotype occurred a few times. J is TRBJ1-2 and V is TRBV12-3 or TRBV12-4; the D gene is possibly TRBD1 (5 bases). The V gene lost 3 bases and the J gene lost 4 bases, with 9 bases spanning the gap. This CDR3 is 13 amino acids long. CDR3 sequence (DNA): TGTGCCAGCAGTTTGCTGACAGCCTATGGCTACACCTTC. Encoded protein: CASSLLTAYGYTF.

This chain joins TRBV30 and TRBJ1-2, with D possibly matching TRBD1 (6 bases). CDR3 length equals 14 residues. Germline CDR1 GTSNPN, CDR2 SVGIG (reference sequence). Between the trimmed V and J ends, which lost 4 bases and 0 bases, there was a span of 12 bases. CDR3 bases: TGTGCCTGGACCAGGGGAAGAACTAACTATGGCTACACCTTC. Translating it yields CAWTRGRTNYGYTF.

In the case of this clonotype: A much larger clone lies a single base off, so this may be a read error. The rearrangement links TRBV24-1 to TRBJ1-5, with D maybe TRBD1 (6 bases). In germline, CDR1 is KGHDR, CDR2 SFDVKD. The CDR3 spans 15 residues. The CDR3 sequence: CVTSDTTGSNQPQHF. In nucleotides, the CDR3 is TGTGTCACCAGTGACACGACAGGATCCAATCAGCCCCAGCATTTT.

This clonotype has a handful of counts. V usage is TRBV7-8 and J usage is TRBJ2-7, with 13 nucleotides matching TRBD2. Germline V CDR1 and CDR2: SGHVS, FQNEAQ. The CDR3 is 17 amino acids. V lost 5 bases, J lost 6 bases, and 13 bases stayed unmatched. CDR3 region: CASSPPGTSGKGREQYF. The CDR3 nucleotides are TGTGCCAGCAGCCCCCCCGGGACTAGCGGGAAGGGGCGCGAGCAGTACTTC.

V usage is TRBV19 and J usage is TRBJ2-5; 8 bases map to TRBD1. In germline, CDR1 is LNHDA, CDR2 SQIVND (reference sequence). The trim removed 11 bases at V and 4 bases at J, leaving 12 bases unmatched. This CDR3 is built from 14 residues. CDR3 protein: CASWAGGIGETQYF. The CDR3 bases are TGTGCCTCCTGGGCAGGGGGCATCGGAGAGACCCAGTACTTC.

The rearrangement joins TRBV5-6 to TRBJ1-3; 7 nucleotides match TRBD1. Germline V gene data show CDR1 as SGHDT and CDR2 as YYEEEE. The CDR3 spans 16 residues. V was clipped by 3 bases and J by 1 base; unmatched bases: 7. CDR3 in amino acids: CASSWGQLRSGNTIYF. The CDR3 coding sequence is TGTGCCAGCAGCTGGGGACAGCTACGTTCTGGAAACACCATATATTTT.

This clonotype was observed a few times. The rearrangement joins TRBV14 to TRBJ1-5; the D is unclear. The V end was cut by 5 bases, the J end by 5 bases, with 16 bases between. Germline V gives CDR1 SGHDN, CDR2 FVKESK. The CDR3 has 15 amino acids. The CDR3 loop reads CASSENQQVDQPQHF. Written as DNA, the CDR3 is TGTGCCAGCAGCGAAAACCAGCAGGTAGATCAGCCCCAGCATTTT.

This clonotype was picked up many times. J is TRBJ1-5 and V is TRBV11-2; no firm D call. V was trimmed by 5 bases and J by 3 bases, leaving 11 bases between them. Germline V lookup: CDR1 SGHAT, CDR2 FQNNGV. This CDR3 comprises 14 residues. CDR3 sequence: CASSAAGNNQPQHF. As DNA, the CDR3 is TGTGCCAGCAGCGCAGCGGGCAACAATCAGCCCCAGCATTTT. Drawing the rest from reference TRBV11-2 and TRBJ1-5, the complete variable domain is EAGVAQSPRYKIIEKRQSVAFWCNPISGHATLYWYQQILGQGPKLLIQFQNNGVVDDSQLPKDRFSAERLKGVDSTLKIQPAKLEDSAVYLCASSAAGNNQPQHFGDGTRLSIL.

The J gene is TRBJ1-3, the V gene TRBV18; 8 positions agree with TRBD1. CDR1 and CDR2 from the germline V gene are KGHSH and LQKENI. V shed 0 bases, J shed 0 bases, and the junction held 10 bases outside the gene matches. The CDR3 has 19 residues. This CDR3 reads CASSPPGQVYSLSGNTIYF. In nucleotides, the CDR3 is TGTGCCAGCTCACCACCGGGACAGGTCTATTCCCTCTCTGGAAACACCATATATTTT.

The chain uses TRBV29-1 and TRBJ1-2; 12 nucleotides line up with TRBD1. The CDR3 covers 13 residues. The junction had 3 bases not matched to a gene; V was cut back by 3 bases and J by 7 bases. Germline loops: CDR1 SQVTM, CDR2 ANQGSEA. CDR3 in amino acids: CSVDRDRGPGYTF. DNA of the CDR3: TGCAGCGTTGACCGGGACAGGGGGCCTGGCTACACCTTC. The full variable domain, rest sourced from reference TRBV29-1 and TRBJ1-2, is SAVISQKPSRDICQRGTSLTIQCQVDSQVTMMFWYRQQPGQSLTLIATANQGSEATYESGFVIDKFPISRPNLTFSTLTVSNMSPEDSSIYLCSVDRDRGPGYTFGSGTRLTVV.

This clonotype occurred many times. This chain joins TRBV2 and TRBJ1-5, with D uncertain. The CDR3 runs 16 residues. With 3 bases removed from V and 1 base from J, the gap between germline ends came to 13 bases. The germline CDR1 and CDR2 sequences are SNHLY and FYNNEI. The CDR3 loop reads CASSDGPARSNQPQHF. The CDR3 DNA sequence: TGTGCCAGCAGTGACGGACCGGCCCGGAGCAATCAGCCCCAGCATTTT. Full variable domain (missing parts from reference TRBV2 and TRBJ1-5): EPEVTQTPSHQVTQMGQEVILRCVPISNHLYFYWYRQILGQKVEFLVSFYNNEISEKSEIFDDQFSVERPDGSNFTLKIRSTKLEDSAMYFCASSDGPARSNQPQHFGDGTRLSIL.

V is TRBV11-2 and J is TRBJ1-3; D gene uncertain. Trimming removed 4 bases from V and 4 bases from J, with 17 bases in between. The germline V gene has CDR1 SGHAT and CDR2 FQNNGV. The CDR3 runs 16 residues. For the CDR3, the DNA is TGTGCCAGCAGCTCTGAGGAGCTAACTAAAGGAAACACCATATATTTT. Its protein is CASSSEELTKGNTIYF.

The chain carries TRBV15 and TRBJ2-7, with unresolved D. The CDR3 covers 13 residues. Trimming stripped 0 bases from V and 4 bases from J, with 7 bases between. The germline V gene encodes CDR1 LNHNV and CDR2 YYDKDF (reference sequence). CDR3 DNA: TGTGCCACCAGCAGAGATCACGTTTACGAGCAGTACTTC. Encoded protein: CATSRDHVYEQYF.

The gene calls are TRBV30 and TRBJ1-1; D gene unclear. Between the trimmed V and J ends, which lost 3 bases and 1 base, there was a span of 9 bases. CDR3 size: 13 residues. CDR1 is GTSNPN, CDR2 SVGIG, per germline (reference sequence). The CDR3 DNA is TGTGCCTGGAGCGACGGATGGAACACTGAAGCTTTCTTT. Its protein product is CAWSDGWNTEAFF.

This clonotype was recorded a few times. The CDR3 DNA reads TGTGCCTGGAAGAACGCAGGAGGCTACGAGCAGTACTTC. Its translation is CAWKNAGGYEQYF. The chain carries TRBV30 and TRBJ2-7; the D gene is possibly TRBD2 (5 bases). With 4 bases removed from V and 3 bases from J, the gap between germline ends came to 13 bases. Per germline, CDR1 GTSNPN and CDR2 SVGIG (reference sequence). The CDR3 runs 13 residues.

This chain uses TRBV10-3 with TRBJ1-2; tentative D call: TRBD1 (5 bases). Between the trimmed V and J ends, which lost 3 bases and 8 bases, there was a span of 10 bases. Germline assignment: CDR1 ENHRY and CDR2 SYGVKD. The CDR3 is made up of 12 amino acids. CDR3 in DNA: TGTGCCATCAGTGAAGTGGGGGACGGCTACACCTTC. This translates into CAISEVGDGYTF.

The gene calls are TRBV7-2 and TRBJ2-7, with D perhaps matching TRBD2 (6 bases). The CDR3 runs 18 residues. From germline, CDR1 is SGHTA and CDR2 FQGNSA. The germline V and J ends were trimmed by 5 bases and 3 bases, with 26 bases remaining between them. In DNA, the CDR3 is TGTGCCAGCAGCCAATTTCATCTTGATTTGGCGGGACGCTACGAGCAGTACTTC. Its protein is CASSQFHLDLAGRYEQYF.